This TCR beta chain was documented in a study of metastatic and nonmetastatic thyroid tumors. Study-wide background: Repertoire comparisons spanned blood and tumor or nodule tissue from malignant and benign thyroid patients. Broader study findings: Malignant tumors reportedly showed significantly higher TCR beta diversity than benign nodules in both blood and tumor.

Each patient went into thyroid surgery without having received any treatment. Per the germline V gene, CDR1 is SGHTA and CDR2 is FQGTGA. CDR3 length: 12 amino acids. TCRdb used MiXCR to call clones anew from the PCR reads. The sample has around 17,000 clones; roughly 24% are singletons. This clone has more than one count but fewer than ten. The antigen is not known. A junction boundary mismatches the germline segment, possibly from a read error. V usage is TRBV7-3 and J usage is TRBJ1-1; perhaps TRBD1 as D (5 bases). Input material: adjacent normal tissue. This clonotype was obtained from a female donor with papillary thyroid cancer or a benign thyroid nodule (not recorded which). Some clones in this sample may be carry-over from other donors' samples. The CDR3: CAGSLQDGEAFF. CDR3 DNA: TGTGCCGGCAGCTTACAGGACGGTGAAGCTTTCTTT.